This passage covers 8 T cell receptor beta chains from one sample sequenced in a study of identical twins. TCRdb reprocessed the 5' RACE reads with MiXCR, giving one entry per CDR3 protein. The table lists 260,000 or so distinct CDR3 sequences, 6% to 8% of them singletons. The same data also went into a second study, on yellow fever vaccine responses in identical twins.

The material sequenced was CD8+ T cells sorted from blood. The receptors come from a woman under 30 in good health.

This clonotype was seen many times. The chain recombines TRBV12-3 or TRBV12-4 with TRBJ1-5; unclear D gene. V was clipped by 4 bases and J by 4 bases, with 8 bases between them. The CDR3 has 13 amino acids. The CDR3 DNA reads TGTGCCAGCAGTTCAGAGGAGAATCAGCCCCAGCATTTT. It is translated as CASSSEENQPQHF.

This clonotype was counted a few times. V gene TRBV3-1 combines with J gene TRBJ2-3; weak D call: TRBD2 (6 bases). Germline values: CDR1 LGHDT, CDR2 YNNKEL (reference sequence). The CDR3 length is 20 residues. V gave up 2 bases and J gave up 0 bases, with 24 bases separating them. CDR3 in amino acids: CASSQRGSPRTMGSTDTQYF. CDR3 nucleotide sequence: TGTGCCAGCAGCCAACGGGGTTCGCCGCGGACTATGGGTAGCACAGATACGCAGTATTTT.

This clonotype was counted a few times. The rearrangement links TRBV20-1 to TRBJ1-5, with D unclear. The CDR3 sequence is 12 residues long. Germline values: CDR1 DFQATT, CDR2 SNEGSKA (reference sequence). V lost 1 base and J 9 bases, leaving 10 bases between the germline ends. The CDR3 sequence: CSARGAGGPQHF. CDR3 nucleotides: TGCAGTGCTAGAGGGGCGGGTGGGCCCCAGCATTTT.

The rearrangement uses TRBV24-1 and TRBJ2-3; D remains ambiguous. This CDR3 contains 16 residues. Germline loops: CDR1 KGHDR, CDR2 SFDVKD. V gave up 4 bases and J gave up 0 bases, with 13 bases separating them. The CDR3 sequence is CATSDPLEASTDTQYF. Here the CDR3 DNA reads TGTGCCACCAGTGACCCCCTTGAGGCGAGCACAGATACGCAGTATTTT.

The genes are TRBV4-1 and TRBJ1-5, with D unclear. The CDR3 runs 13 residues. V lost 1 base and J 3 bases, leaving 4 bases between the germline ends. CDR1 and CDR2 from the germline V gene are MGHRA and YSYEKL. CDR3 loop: CASSQALNQPQHF. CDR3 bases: TGCGCCAGCAGCCAAGCTCTCAATCAGCCCCAGCATTTT.

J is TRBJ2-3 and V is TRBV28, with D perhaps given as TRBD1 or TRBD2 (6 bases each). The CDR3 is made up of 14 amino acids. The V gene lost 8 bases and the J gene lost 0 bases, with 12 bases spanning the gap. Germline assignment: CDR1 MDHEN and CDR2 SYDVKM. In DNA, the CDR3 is TGTGCCAGCCAAGCCGGGGGCAGCACAGATACGCAGTATTTT. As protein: CASQAGGSTDTQYF.

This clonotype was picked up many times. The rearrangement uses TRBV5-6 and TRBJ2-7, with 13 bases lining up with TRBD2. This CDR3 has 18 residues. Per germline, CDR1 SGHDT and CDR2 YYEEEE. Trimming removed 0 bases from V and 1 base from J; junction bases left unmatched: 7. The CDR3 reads CASSLELAGGYVSYEQYF. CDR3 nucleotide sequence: TGTGCCAGCAGCTTGGAACTAGCGGGAGGGTACGTTTCCTACGAGCAGTACTTC.

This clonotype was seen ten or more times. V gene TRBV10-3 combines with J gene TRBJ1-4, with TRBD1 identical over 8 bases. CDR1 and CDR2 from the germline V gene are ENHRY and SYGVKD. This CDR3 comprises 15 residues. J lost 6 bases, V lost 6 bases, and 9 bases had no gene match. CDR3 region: CAIRDPDRDYEKLFF. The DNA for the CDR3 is TGTGCCATCAGGGACCCGGACAGGGACTATGAAAAACTGTTTTTT.